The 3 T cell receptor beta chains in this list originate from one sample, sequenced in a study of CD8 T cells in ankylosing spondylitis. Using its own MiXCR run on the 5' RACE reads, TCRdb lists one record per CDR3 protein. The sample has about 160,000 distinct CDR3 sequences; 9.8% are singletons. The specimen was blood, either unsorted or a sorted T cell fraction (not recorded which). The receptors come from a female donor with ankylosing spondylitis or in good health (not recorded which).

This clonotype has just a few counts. The CDR3 bases are TGTGCCAGCAGTTTGGAGGCCGGCCCCTTACAGTTCTTC. It codes for CASSLEAGPLQFF. J is TRBJ2-1 and V is TRBV12-3 or TRBV12-4, with D perhaps TRBD2 (5 bases). The CDR3 totals 13 residues. The germline V and J ends were trimmed by 3 bases and 13 bases, with 16 bases remaining between them.

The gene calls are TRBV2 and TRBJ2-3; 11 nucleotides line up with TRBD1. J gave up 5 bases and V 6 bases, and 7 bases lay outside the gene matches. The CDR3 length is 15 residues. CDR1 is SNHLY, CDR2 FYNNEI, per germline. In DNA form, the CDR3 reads TGTGCCAGCAGGGCCGGGACAGGGGGACAAGATACGCAGTATTTT. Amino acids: CASRAGTGGQDTQYF.

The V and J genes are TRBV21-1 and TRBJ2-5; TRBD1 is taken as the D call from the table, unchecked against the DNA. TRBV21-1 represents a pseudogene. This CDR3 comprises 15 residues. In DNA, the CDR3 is TGTGCCAGCAGCCCCTCGGGACGCCGGCTGAGGACCCAGTACTTC. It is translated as CASSPSGRRLRTQYF.